The 21 T cell receptor beta chains below come from one sample, sequenced in a study of T cell repertoires in cytomegalovirus infection. TCRdb processed the reads anew with MiXCR; each CDR3 protein has one entry. Of roughly 310,000 distinct CDR3 sequences in the sample, almost 30% were seen once. These receptors' targets are unknown. The specimen comprised cultured PBMCs, sampled from culture after CMV antigen stimulation. The receptors stem from a human donor in good health (CMV status not recorded). Some clones in this sample may be carry-over from other donors' samples.

This clonotype has more than one count but fewer than ten. The DNA of the CDR3 is TGTGCCAGCAGCTTATTCGGGGCAGACTTGAACACTGAAGCTTTCTTT. Its translation: CASSLFGADLNTEAFF. V usage is TRBV7-2 and J usage is TRBJ1-1; maybe TRBD1 (5 bases). Germline V gives CDR1 SGHTA, CDR2 FQGNSA. The V end lost 2 bases, the J end lost 0 bases, and 13 bases lay between the germline ends. The CDR3 extends over 16 amino acids.

CDR3 coding DNA: TGTGCCAGCAAGACTAGCGGTTACGAGCAGTACTTC. Residues: CASKTSGYEQYF. The chain uses TRBV6-2 or TRBV6-3 and TRBJ2-7; TRBD2 agrees at 9 bases. Germline trimming cut 7 bases from V and 4 bases from J; bases unmatched to any gene: 2. This CDR3 has 12 amino acids. Per germline, CDR1 MNHEY and CDR2 SVGEGT.

The rearrangement joins TRBV19 to TRBJ1-5; D not resolved. This CDR3 is built from 13 residues. V lost 2 bases, J lost 5 bases, and 7 bases lay in between. The germline V gene has CDR1 LNHDA and CDR2 SQIVND (reference sequence). CDR3 residues: CASSIRGDQPQHF. The CDR3 DNA is TGTGCCAGTAGTATACGCGGGGATCAGCCCCAGCATTTT.

V and J are TRBV19 and TRBJ1-1; D gene unclear. The length of the CDR3 is 15 residues. Deletions cut 4 bases from V and 2 bases from J, with 14 bases between. In germline, CDR1 is LNHDA, CDR2 SQIVND (reference sequence). Here the CDR3 reads CASSTYWKGNTEAFF. CDR3 sequence (DNA): TGTGCCAGTAGTACCTATTGGAAGGGAAACACTGAAGCTTTCTTT. The entire variable domain, with the rest obtained from reference TRBV19 and TRBJ1-1, is as follows: DGGITQSPKYLFRKEGQNVTLSCEQNLNHDAMYWYRQDPGQGLRLIYYSQIVNDFQKGDIAEGYSVSREKKESFPLTVTSAQKNPTAFYLCASSTYWKGNTEAFFGQGTRLTVV.

The chain employs TRBV19 and TRBJ1-1; unclear D gene. V shed 7 bases and J shed 1 base, with 13 bases lying between them. The V gene's germline CDR1 is LNHDA and CDR2 SQIVND (reference sequence). This CDR3 spans 14 amino acids. CDR3 nucleotides: TGTGCCAGTACTCAATCCCGTGAGAACACTGAAGCTTTCTTT. As protein: CASTQSRENTEAFF.

The rearrangement links TRBV12-3 or TRBV12-4 to TRBJ2-3; TRBD2 agrees at 7 bases. J lost 0 bases, V lost 3 bases, and 6 bases had no gene match. This CDR3 is built from 16 residues. CDR3 in amino acids: CASSLRRGSSTDTQYF. CDR3 sequence (DNA): TGTGCCAGCAGTTTGAGGCGGGGGTCTAGCACAGATACGCAGTATTTT.

The chain has TRBV5-1 and TRBJ1-1; D may be TRBD1 (6 bases). CDR1 is SGHRS, CDR2 YFSETQ, per germline. Trimming took off 0 bases at V and 3 bases at J, with 9 bases between the two ends. The CDR3 length is 14 residues. The CDR3 protein is CASSLVAGDTEAFF. The DNA of the CDR3 is TGCGCCAGCAGCTTGGTGGCAGGGGACACTGAAGCTTTCTTT.

This clonotype was detected only a few times. V is TRBV7-2 and J is TRBJ1-1, with 8 bases that match TRBD1. After removal of 4 bases from V and 4 bases from J, the junction contained 5 bases not matched to a gene. The CDR3 contains 14 residues. Germline CDR1 SGHTA, CDR2 FQGNSA. The CDR3 loop is CASSWTGLSTEAFF. CDR3 nucleotides: TGTGCCAGCAGCTGGACAGGGTTGAGCACTGAAGCTTTCTTT.

The chain links TRBV15 to TRBJ2-1, with 7 bases identical to TRBD2. The CDR3 has 16 amino acids. CDR1 is LNHNV and CDR2 is YYDKDF in the germline V gene (reference sequence). J lost 0 bases, V lost 0 bases, and 2 bases had no gene match. CDR3 in DNA: TGTGCCACCAGCAGAGAGAGCGGGACCTCCTACAATGAGCAGTTCTTC. It yields the protein CATSRESGTSYNEQFF.

This clonotype has more than one count but fewer than ten. The gene calls are TRBV12-3 or TRBV12-4 and TRBJ1-1, with TRBD1 matching over 8 bases. The V and J ends lost 4 bases and 4 bases, in that order; junction bases with no gene match: 8. There are 15 residues in the CDR3. CDR3 coding DNA: TGTGCCAGCAGTTGGCCCGGACAGGGAGGCACTGAAGCTTTCTTT. Translating gives CASSWPGQGGTEAFF.

This clonotype has a single count. One junction end does not reproduce the germline sequence, and a read error may be involved. The V and J genes are TRBV6-8 and TRBJ2-3; D not certain. Germline assignment: CDR1 MNHGY and CDR2 SAAAGT. The CDR3 is made up of 12 amino acids. In DNA form, the CDR3 reads TGTTCCAGCAGTCCCCCTGGAGATACGCAGTATTTT. This codes for CSSSPPGDTQYF.

In its sample, this clonotype was seen a few times. V usage is TRBV5-6 and J usage is TRBJ1-6; maybe TRBD1 (6 bases). CDR1 SGHDT and CDR2 YYEEEE come from the germline V gene. CDR3 length equals 15 residues. Trimming stripped 2 bases from V and 9 bases from J, with 15 bases between. CDR3 amino acids: CASSLTPGHPSPLHF. The CDR3 region has the DNA TGTGCCAGCAGCTTAACCCCGGGACACCCTTCACCCCTCCACTTT.

This clonotype was counted between two and nine times. This chain connects TRBV19 to TRBJ1-1; D is unresolved. Germline V gene data show CDR1 as LNHDA and CDR2 as SQIVND (reference sequence). CDR3 length: 14 amino acids. V lost 6 bases, J lost 1 base, and 12 bases lay in between. In nucleotides, the CDR3 is TGTGCCAGTAGGCAGCCGGACGGGAACACTGAAGCTTTCTTT. Translation: CASRQPDGNTEAFF.

The rearrangement links TRBV27 to TRBJ2-7; 9 positions match TRBD2. There are 15 residues in the CDR3. V lost 3 bases and J lost 6; bases outside the gene matches: 9. CDR1 and CDR2 (germline): MNHEY, SMNVEV (reference sequence). The CDR3 sequence: CASSFGASGILEQYF. The CDR3 nucleotides are TGTGCCAGCAGTTTTGGGGCTAGCGGGATACTCGAGCAGTACTTC.

The chain has TRBV20-1 and TRBJ2-1; D is uncertain. This CDR3 is built from 16 residues. The ends were cut back, 3 bases at V and 1 base at J, with 16 bases in the middle. Germline values: CDR1 DFQATT, CDR2 SNEGSKA (reference sequence). The CDR3 loop reads CSASGYGSRSYNEQFF. The CDR3 DNA sequence: TGCAGTGCTAGTGGTTACGGCAGCCGATCCTACAATGAGCAGTTCTTC.

The CDR3 sequence: CASSTLGTGLKTQYF. The CDR3, as DNA: TGTGCCAGCAGTACTCTGGGGACAGGGCTAAAGACCCAGTACTTC. The rearrangement links TRBV12-3 or TRBV12-4 to TRBJ2-5; 9 positions match TRBD1. With V trimmed by 5 bases and J by 6 bases, 10 bases remained unmatched. This CDR3 contains 15 residues.

This clonotype was seen a few times. The CDR3 DNA sequence: TGTGCCAGCAGCATATCCTCAAACACAGTGAATGAGCAGTTCTTC. It specifies CASSISSNTVNEQFF. This rearrangement joins TRBV7-6 to TRBJ2-1; no definite D call. Germline assignment: CDR1 SGHVS and CDR2 FNYEAQ. The CDR3 contains 15 residues. With 5 bases removed from V and 7 bases from J, the gap between germline ends came to 18 bases.

The gene calls are TRBV12-3 or TRBV12-4 and TRBJ1-2; possibly TRBD1 for D (6 bases). V dropped 0 bases and J dropped 6 bases, with 17 bases sitting between them. The CDR3 spans 16 residues. The CDR3 here is CASSLALQGRLHGYTF. CDR3 sequence (DNA): TGTGCCAGCAGTTTAGCGCTACAGGGTCGTCTTCATGGCTACACCTTC.

V is TRBV20-1 and J is TRBJ1-4; the match to TRBD1 covers 7 bases. Germline V lookup: CDR1 DFQATT, CDR2 SNEGSKA (reference sequence). The V segment lost 6 bases and the J segment 8 bases; nucleotides outside the gene matches: 12. The CDR3 totals 14 residues. The CDR3 loop reads CSARGSRGTEKLFF. The CDR3 DNA is TGCAGTGCCCGGGGAAGCAGGGGGACAGAAAAACTGTTTTTT.

The V call is TRBV5-4, the J call TRBJ1-1; 8 bases match TRBD1. This CDR3 contains 17 residues. The trim removed 4 bases at V and 2 bases at J, leaving 13 bases unmatched. Germline lookup yields CDR1 SGHNT and CDR2 YYREEE (reference sequence). This chain's CDR3 is CASSVGAARGQNTEAFF. DNA for the CDR3: TGTGCCAGCAGCGTTGGTGCCGCCAGGGGGCAAAACACTGAAGCTTTCTTT.

The rearrangement uses TRBV28 and TRBJ2-1, with TRBD2 matching over 8 bases. The germline V gene has CDR1 MDHEN and CDR2 SYDVKM. V trimming: 5 bases; J trimming: 5 bases; junction bases outside the gene matches: 20. CDR3 size: 19 residues. CDR3 DNA: TGTGCCAGCAGTCCTCTGGCATCCTCTGTAGCGGGACCCGACAATGAGCAGTTCTTC. Amino acid sequence: CASSPLASSVAGPDNEQFF.